A selection of T cell receptor beta chains follows, all from one sample in a study of blood T cell repertoires in COVID-19. Data came from immunoSEQ multiplex PCR; TCRdb stores just in-frame clones and leaves some out. The sample contains 250,000 or so clones, 85% to 90% of which appear only once. The sequenced sample consisted of PBMCs or T cells enriched from blood (not recorded which). These TCRs come from a woman in her 30s with acute COVID-19. The CDR3 runs from the conserved cysteine through the conserved F or W. Fields, in order: CDR3 protein, CDR3 DNA, D gene, J gene, clone size, V gene. The D gene is left open where the match is weak. Some rows have no size entry. The others give once, few or many, or a class for an expanded clone.

CASSSSGTGVGEAFF | TGTGCCAGTAGTTCTTCCGGGACAGGGGTGGGTGAAGCTTTCTTT | TRBD1 | TRBJ1-1 | NA | TRBV19
CASSLGTGIFNSNQPQHF | TGTGCCAGCAGTTTAGGGACAGGGATATTCAATAGCAATCAGCCCCAGCATTTT | TRBD1 | TRBJ1-5 | NA | TRBV28
CASSQDSTSSYNEQFF | TGTGCCAGCAGCCAAGATAGCACGAGCTCCTACAATGAGCAGTTCTTC | NA | TRBJ2-1 | NA | TRBV14
CASSPTSAPDTQYF | TGCGCCAGCAGCCCAACTAGCGCCCCAGATACGCAGTATTTT | TRBD2 | TRBJ2-3 | NA | TRBV5-1
CASSETEGGNEKLFF | TGTGCCAGCAGTGAAACAGAGGGTGGTAATGAAAAACTGTTTTTT | NA | TRBJ1-4 | once | TRBV6-1
CASSVAGSGNEQFF | TGTGCCAGCAGCGTAGCTGGTAGCGGGAATGAGCAGTTCTTC | TRBD2 | TRBJ2-1 | NA | TRBV9
CASNTGTVKSYEQYF | TGTGCCAGCAACACCGGGACAGTCAAATCCTACGAGCAGTACTTC | TRBD1 | TRBJ2-7 | once | TRBV2
CASRPRIADYNEQFF | TGTGCCAGCAGGCCCCGAATAGCGGATTACAATGAGCAGTTCTTC | NA | TRBJ2-1 | once | TRBV28
CASSLGLQPQHF | TGTGCCAGCAGTCTTGGACTGCAGCCCCAGCATTTT | NA | TRBJ1-5 | once | TRBV2
CASSKTRGRKGNQPQHF | TGTGCCAGTAGTAAGACCAGGGGGCGTAAGGGCAATCAGCCCCAGCATTTT | TRBD1 | TRBJ1-5 | NA | TRBV19
CASSLGRGRGGPSYEQYF | TGCGCCAGCAGCTTGGGGAGGGGGCGGGGTGGACCCTCCTACGAGCAGTACTTC | NA | TRBJ2-7 | NA | TRBV5-1
CASSYGTGENYEQYF | TGTGCCAGCAGCTATGGGACAGGGGAAAACTACGAGCAGTACTTC | TRBD1 | TRBJ2-7 | once | TRBV5-8
CASKIGGARSPLHF | TGTGCCAGCAAAATAGGGGGCGCAAGATCACCCCTCCACTTT | TRBD1 | TRBJ1-6 | few | TRBV25-1
CASSLPSGQGNTGELFF | TGCGCCAGCAGTCTGCCCTCGGGACAGGGGAACACCGGGGAGCTGTTTTTT | TRBD1 | TRBJ2-2 | NA | TRBV5-1
CASSQDRGNSPLHF | TGTGCCAGCAGCCAAGATCGGGGGAATTCACCCCTCCACTTT | NA | TRBJ1-6 | NA | TRBV3-1/TRBV3-2
CSVALLADRAYNEQFF | TGCAGCGTTGCCCTTCTAGCGGATAGGGCCTACAATGAGCAGTTCTTC | TRBD2 | TRBJ2-1 | few | TRBV29-1
CASSGWTNRYEQYF | TGTGCCAGCAGCGGGTGGACTAACCGCTACGAGCAGTACTTC | NA | TRBJ2-7 | NA | TRBV2
CASSPTSGDRNEQFF | TGCGCCAGCAGCCCGACTAGCGGAGATCGCAATGAGCAGTTCTTC | TRBD2 | TRBJ2-1 | NA | TRBV5-1
CASSVGGGTPNEQFF | TGTGCCAGCAGCGTAGGTGGCGGGACTCCCAATGAGCAGTTCTTC | NA | TRBJ2-1 | once | TRBV9
CASSPGGGRSEAFF | TGTGCCAGCAGCCCAGGCGGGGGTAGATCTGAAGCTTTCTTT | NA | TRBJ1-1 | NA | TRBV6-2/TRBV6-3
CAISESPSGSSYEQYF | TGTGCCATCAGTGAGTCCCCTAGCGGAAGCTCCTACGAGCAGTACTTC | TRBD2 | TRBJ2-7 | NA | TRBV10-3
CSVSLAEAYEQYF | TGCAGCGTTTCCTTAGCGGAGGCCTACGAGCAGTACTTC | NA | TRBJ2-7 | NA | TRBV29-1
CASSDSNSPGNYGYTF | TGTGCCAGCAGTGACTCGAATTCGCCAGGGAACTATGGCTACACCTTC | NA | TRBJ1-2 | NA | TRBV6-4
CASSFWSGRPTDTQYF | TGTGCCAGCAGCTTTTGGAGCGGGAGGCCCACAGATACGCAGTATTTT | TRBD2 | TRBJ2-3 | NA | TRBV11-1
CASSYRQETQYF | TGTGCCAGCAGTTACCGCCAAGAGACCCAGTACTTC | NA | TRBJ2-5 | NA | TRBV6-2/TRBV6-3
CATSAGLPHGYTF | TGTGCCACCAGTGCAGGGCTACCTCACGGCTACACCTTC | NA | TRBJ1-2 | NA | TRBV24-1
CATSDLQTNTGELFF | TGTGCCACCAGTGATTTGCAAACTAACACCGGGGAGCTGTTTTTT | NA | TRBJ2-2 | NA | TRBV24-1
CASSPPRTNGNEQFF | TGTGCCAGCAGTCCCCCCCGGACAAATGGGAATGAGCAGTTCTTC | NA | TRBJ2-1 | NA | TRBV28
CASSQDGQGVSGYTF | TGCGCCAGCAGCCAAGACGGACAGGGGGTGTCTGGCTACACCTTC | TRBD1 | TRBJ1-2 | NA | TRBV4-3
CASSRLSSYNEQFF | TGTGCCAGCAGCCGACTGAGCTCCTACAATGAGCAGTTCTTC | NA | TRBJ2-1 | NA | TRBV3-1/TRBV3-2
CATHQGHLNQPQHF | TGTGCCACCCACCAAGGACACCTAAATCAGCCCCAGCATTTT | NA | TRBJ1-5 | NA | TRBV2
CASSYRTELTNQPQHF | TGTGCCAGCAGTTACAGGACAGAGCTTACCAATCAGCCCCAGCATTTT | NA | TRBJ1-5 | NA | TRBV6-5
CASSSGQVGGSYNSPLHF | TGTGCCAGCAGCTCTGGACAGGTCGGAGGCTCCTATAATTCACCCCTCCACTTT | TRBD1 | TRBJ1-6 | NA | TRBV7-6
CATSDPGGAGEEGEQYF | TGTGCCACCAGTGATCCCGGGGGAGCGGGGGAAGAAGGCGAGCAGTACTTC | TRBD2 | TRBJ2-7 | NA | TRBV24-1
CASSLAFEREFNEQFF | TGTGCCAGCAGCTTAGCGTTCGAGCGGGAGTTCAATGAGCAGTTCTTC | TRBD2 | TRBJ2-1 | NA | TRBV7-2
CASSLSGGELFF | TGTGCCAGCAGCTTAAGCGGCGGGGAGCTGTTTTTT | NA | TRBJ2-2 | NA | TRBV7-3
CASSQVRLAGGYTF | TGTGCCAGCAGCCAAGTTAGGTTGGCGGGAGGCTACACCTTC | NA | TRBJ1-2 | NA | TRBV14
CASSEGLADEQYF | TGCGCCAGCAGTGAGGGACTAGCTGACGAGCAGTACTTC | TRBD2 | TRBJ2-7 | NA | TRBV10-1
CASSLVWGTNQPQHF | TGTGCCAGCAGCTTAGTCTGGGGGACAAATCAGCCCCAGCATTTT | NA | TRBJ1-5 | NA | TRBV7-2
CASRPTDTNSPLHF | TGTGCCAGCAGACCGACAGATACTAATTCACCCCTCCACTTT | NA | TRBJ1-6 | NA | TRBV7-9